This is a list of T cell receptor beta chains from one sample in a study of T-cell reconstitution after alpha-beta-depleted transplantation in children. Using its own MiXCR run on the PCR reads, TCRdb lists one record per CDR3 protein. The sample contains under 250,000 distinct CDR3 sequences, about 7% of which appear only once. The sequences come from PBMCs, collected before TCRalphabeta/CD19-depleted stem cell transplant. These receptors came from a boy younger than 10 with acute lymphoblastic leukemia, due to receive a stem cell transplant. The CDR3 runs from the conserved cysteine through the conserved F or W. A D gene is named only where the DNA matches it firmly. Clone size is not always given. Where it is, it says once, few, many or a class for expanded clones.

TRBJ2-7 | TRBV14 | TRBD1 | many | 13 | CASSRLQGTEQYF | TGTGCCAGCAGCCGATTACAGGGGACCGAGCAGTACTTC
TRBJ2-1 | TRBV20-1 | TRBD2 | many | 15 | CSASKREGLGNEQFF | TGCAGTGCTAGTAAGCGGGAGGGCCTTGGGAATGAGCAGTTCTTC
TRBJ2-6 | TRBV28 | . | many | 15 | CASRRAGEGANVLTF | TGTGCCAGCAGAAGAGCAGGGGAAGGGGCCAACGTCCTGACTTTC
TRBJ1-5 | TRBV12-3/TRBV12-4 | . | many | 12 | CASRRGGEPQHF | TGTGCCAGCAGAAGAGGAGGGGAGCCCCAGCATTTT
TRBJ2-3 | TRBV4-1 | . | once | 14 | CAMGAEQLADTQYF | TGCGCCATGGGCGCCGAGCAGCTAGCAGATACGCAGTATTTT
TRBJ2-3 | TRBV4-2 | . | many | 17 | CASSFNIAPTSTDTQYF | TGTGCCAGCAGCTTCAACATAGCCCCCACTAGCACAGATACGCAGTATTTT
TRBJ1-4 | TRBV4-3 | . | once | 13 | CASSPQKAEKLFF | TGCGCCAGCAGCCCCCAGAAAGCTGAAAAACTGTTTTTT
TRBJ2-1 | TRBV30 | . | . | 14 | CAWSIAVSYNEQFF | TGTGCCTGGAGCATAGCGGTATCCTACAATGAGCAGTTCTTC
TRBJ2-1 | TRBV7-9 | . | many | 14 | CASSDSSSYNEQFF | TGTGCCAGCAGCGACAGTTCATCCTACAATGAGCAGTTCTTC
TRBJ2-2 | TRBV9 | . | many | 16 | CASSVDRAAGSGELFF | TGTGCCAGCAGCGTAGACAGGGCTGCGGGGTCCGGGGAGCTGTTTTTT
TRBJ1-6 | TRBV7-6 | . | few | 17 | CASSLDGVVGGPSPLHF | TGTGCCAGCAGCTTAGATGGGGTGGTAGGGGGGCCTTCACCCCTCCACTTT
TRBJ2-7 | TRBV28 | TRBD1 | many | 15 | CASSEDRGPPYEQYF | TGTGCCAGCAGTGAGGACAGGGGCCCCCCCTACGAGCAGTACTTC
TRBJ1-5 | TRBV28 | . | . | 14 | CASSSTEANQPQHF | TGTGCCAGCAGTTCCACAGAGGCAAATCAGCCCCAGCATTTT
TRBJ1-1 | TRBV7-6 | TRBD1 | . | 17 | CASRRVSGQGFGTEAFF | TGTGCCAGCAGAAGAGTTTCGGGACAGGGGTTCGGCACTGAAGCTTTCTTT
TRBJ2-5 | TRBV5-1 | TRBD2 | few | 16 | CASSWGSSGGLETQYF | TGCGCCAGCAGCTGGGGGTCATCGGGGGGGCTGGAGACCCAGTACTTC
TRBJ1-2 | TRBV27 | TRBD1 | . | 15 | CASSYRDRGVRGYTF | TGTGCCAGCAGTTACCGGGACAGGGGAGTTAGGGGCTACACCTTC
TRBJ1-5 | TRBV18 | TRBD1 | many | 14 | CASSRQGEGQPQHF | TGTGCCAGCTCACGGCAGGGGGAGGGTCAGCCCCAGCATTTT